What follows are 25 T cell receptor beta chains derived from one specimen sequenced in a study of shared clonotypes between healthy human individuals (dated by TCRdb to 2018 to 2020). The library was generated by the immunoSEQ multiplex PCR assay. The clones in this table, taken by TCRdb from immuneACCESS, are in-frame only. Not every clone is retained; where verified, under half of the shortfall comes from an unresolved V gene, and the cause of the rest is unknown. The sample table records under 2.5 million clones; around 92% of these occur just once. The top ten constitute around 0.38% of the sample. Material: naive CD4+ T cells from PBMCs. The cell subset or site label here, explained by the study, means: CD45RA+ positively selected. The receptors were gathered from a man younger than 30 in good health. Some clones in this sample may be carry-over from other donors' samples.

This sequence joins TRBV5-1 and TRBJ1-2; 9 bases line up with TRBD1. Germline CDR1 SGHRS, CDR2 YFSETQ. The CDR3 is made up of 18 amino acids. Unmatched junction bases numbered 13, after V lost 0 bases and J lost 4 bases. CDR3 nucleotides: TGCGCCAGCAGCTTGGGCGAGCCCACAGGGGGCCGGGGCTATGGCTACACCTTC. This gives the protein CASSLGEPTGGRGYGYTF.

This clone showed up just once. V gene TRBV5-4 combines with J gene TRBJ2-3; 15 bases fit TRBD2. CDR3 length: 17 amino acids. V gave up 4 bases and J gave up 4 bases; unmatched junction bases: 7. The germline V gene has CDR1 SGHNT and CDR2 YYREEE (reference sequence). The CDR3 DNA reads as TGTGCCAGCAGCACCAAGGGACTAGCGGGAGGAGCAGATACGCAGTATTTT. This encodes CASSTKGLAGGADTQYF.

In its sample, this clone was seen once. The chain recombines TRBV19 with TRBJ2-3; D assignment may be TRBD1 or TRBD2 (5 bases each). The CDR3 has 15 amino acids. From germline, CDR1 is LNHDA and CDR2 SQIVND (reference sequence). The V end was cut by 2 bases, the J end by 2 bases, with 11 bases between. The CDR3 here is CASSISPGTTDTQYF. The CDR3 region has the DNA TGTGCCAGTAGTATAAGTCCAGGGACCACAGATACGCAGTATTTT.

The V call is TRBV5-4, the J call TRBJ2-1; 13 nucleotides match TRBD2. With V trimmed by 4 bases and J by 8 bases, 6 bases remained unmatched. Germline loops: CDR1 SGHNT, CDR2 YYREEE (reference sequence). The CDR3 is 15 amino acids. CDR3 coding DNA: TGTGCCAGCAGCGTGACTAGCGGGAGGTCCTATGAGCAGTTCTTC. This codes for CASSVTSGRSYEQFF.

CDR3 amino acids: CASTRGVWTEAFF. The DNA of the CDR3 is TGTGCCAGCACCAGGGGGGTGTGGACTGAAGCTTTCTTT. The V gene is TRBV28, the J gene TRBJ1-1; TRBD1 matches at 7 bases. The CDR3 totals 13 residues. Unmatched junction bases numbered 7, after V lost 7 bases and J lost 5 bases. Germline CDR1 is MDHEN and CDR2 is SYDVKM.

The genes are TRBV29-1 and TRBJ2-3, with 9 bases fitting TRBD2. Trimming removed 1 base from V and 9 bases from J; junction bases left unmatched: 2. The CDR3 has 12 amino acids. Germline V gene data show CDR1 as SQVTM and CDR2 as ANQGSEA. This CDR3 is CSVEVAGATQYF. The CDR3, as DNA: TGCAGCGTTGAAGTAGCGGGGGCCACGCAGTATTTT.

The chain joins TRBV5-1 to TRBJ1-5; no clear D. The V end lost 3 bases, the J end lost 10 bases, and 14 bases lay between the germline ends. The CDR3 has 13 residues. The germline V gene encodes CDR1 SGHRS and CDR2 YFSETQ. The CDR3 loop is CASSSDPGGPQHF. The CDR3 region has the DNA TGCGCCAGCAGCTCCGATCCCGGCGGACCCCAGCATTTT.

This sequence joins TRBV7-3 and TRBJ2-5; 7 nucleotides agree with TRBD1. V lost 8 bases, J lost 3 bases, and 3 bases stayed unmatched. The CDR3 extends over 12 amino acids. Germline lookup yields CDR1 SGHTA and CDR2 FQGTGA. DNA for the CDR3: TGTGCCAGCCTGGGACAGAAAGAGACCCAGTACTTC. It specifies CASLGQKETQYF.

The rearrangement uses TRBV6-5 and TRBJ1-1, with unresolved D. Trimming cost V 0 bases and J 7 bases, with 12 bases left between them. This CDR3 comprises 14 residues. CDR1 is MNHEY, CDR2 SVGAGI, per germline. Here the CDR3 reads CASSYSRRNHEAFF. The CDR3 DNA reads as TGTGCCAGCAGTTACTCGAGGCGAAATCATGAAGCTTTCTTT.

The chain carries TRBV19 and TRBJ1-5; D unresolved. The V gene lost 3 bases and the J gene lost 9 bases, with 9 bases spanning the gap. This CDR3 spans 12 amino acids. Germline V gives CDR1 LNHDA, CDR2 SQIVND (reference sequence). Here the CDR3 DNA reads TGTGCCAGTAGTATGTCAGCCAGGCCCCAGCATTTT. This translates into CASSMSARPQHF. Using reference TRBV19 and TRBJ1-5 for the parts outside the CDR3, the full variable domain is DGGITQSPKYLFRKEGQNVTLSCEQNLNHDAMYWYRQDPGQGLRLIYYSQIVNDFQKGDIAEGYSVSREKKESFPLTVTSAQKNPTAFYLCASSMSARPQHFGDGTRLSIL.

The chain recombines TRBV28 with TRBJ1-3; D ambiguous. The germline V gene encodes CDR1 MDHEN and CDR2 SYDVKM. The CDR3 is 16 residues long. Trimming removed 5 bases at V and 0 bases at J, with 14 bases between. The CDR3 DNA reads as TGTGCCAGCAGTGCGGCACAAGGTTTCTCTGGAAACACCATATATTTT. Its translation is CASSAAQGFSGNTIYF.

J is TRBJ1-2 and V is TRBV20-1; no firm D call. Trimming took off 5 bases at V and 4 bases at J, with 8 bases between the two ends. The CDR3 is made up of 11 amino acids. Germline V gene sequence: CDR1 DFQATT, CDR2 SNEGSKA (reference sequence). Here the CDR3 DNA reads TGCAGTGCTGCCCAAACCTATGGCTACACCTTC. As protein: CSAAQTYGYTF.

V gene TRBV4-1 combines with J gene TRBJ1-2; no reliable D call. The CDR3 extends over 16 amino acids. The germline V gene encodes CDR1 MGHRA and CDR2 YSYEKL. V was shortened by 0 bases and J by 2 bases, with 13 bases between the two germline ends. The CDR3 is CASSQELRLRNYGYTF. The CDR3 coding sequence is TGCGCCAGCAGCCAAGAACTCCGTTTGCGGAACTATGGCTACACCTTC.

The chain links TRBV7-2 to TRBJ2-1; D not resolved. From germline, CDR1 is SGHTA and CDR2 FQGNSA. The germline V and J ends were trimmed by 7 bases and 2 bases, with 12 bases remaining between them. The CDR3 is 14 amino acids. The CDR3 nucleotides read TGTGCCAGCACCCTCGGACCAGCCTACAATGAGCAGTTCTTC. This translates into CASTLGPAYNEQFF.

The V gene is TRBV10-2, the J gene TRBJ2-5; D possibly matches TRBD1 or TRBD2 (5 bases each). V lost 4 bases, J lost 5 bases, and 11 bases lay in between. The germline V gene has CDR1 WSHSY and CDR2 SAAADI. The CDR3 contains 13 residues. The CDR3 sequence is CASSGGVRETQYF. CDR3 nucleotide sequence: TGCGCCAGCAGTGGAGGGGTTCGGGAGACCCAGTACTTC.

This clone was observed a single time. V and J are TRBV18 and TRBJ2-1, with 8 bases matching TRBD2. This CDR3 is built from 15 residues. The ends lost 5 bases at V and 9 bases at J; junction bases unmatched: 12. CDR1 and CDR2 from the germline V gene are KGHSH and LQKENI. The chain's CDR3 is CASSKQAGSGGEQFF. Written as DNA, the CDR3 is TGTGCCAGCTCAAAGCAAGCGGGAAGCGGGGGTGAGCAGTTCTTC.

J is TRBJ2-2 and V is TRBV2; 8 bases are shared with TRBD1. Per germline, CDR1 SNHLY and CDR2 FYNNEI. The trim removed 3 bases at V and 7 bases at J, leaving 7 bases unmatched. The CDR3 extends over 15 amino acids. CDR3 in amino acids: CASSDLPQGVGELFF. The CDR3 nucleotides read TGTGCCAGCAGTGATTTACCACAGGGGGTCGGGGAGCTGTTTTTT.

The rearrangement uses TRBV7-8 and TRBJ1-6; 7 nucleotides match TRBD1. The V gene's germline CDR1 is SGHVS and CDR2 FQNEAQ. The V gene end was trimmed by 0 bases and the J gene end by 7 bases; junction bases not matched to a gene: 9. The CDR3 sequence is 17 residues long. The CDR3 sequence is CASSLAKGQGENSPLHF. CDR3 in DNA: TGTGCCAGCAGCTTAGCCAAGGGCCAGGGGGAAAATTCACCCCTCCACTTT.

As to this clone: Other DNA sequences in the same sample also yield this CDR3. V gene TRBV29-1 combines with J gene TRBJ2-1; D gene ambiguous. CDR1 SQVTM and CDR2 ANQGSEA come from the germline V gene. The V end was cut by 4 bases, the J end by 8 bases, with 3 bases between. The CDR3 totals 9 residues. The CDR3 DNA sequence: TGCAGCGTTGGCTATGAGCAGTTCTTC. Protein: CSVGYEQFF.

The rearrangement joins TRBV18 to TRBJ2-6, with a tentative D call TRBD1 (5 bases). This CDR3 has 16 residues. The V end lost 5 bases, the J end lost 3 bases, and 14 bases lay between the germline ends. The germline V gene encodes CDR1 KGHSH and CDR2 LQKENI. CDR3 DNA: TGTGCCAGCTCAGGCCAGGGAAGCTTTGGGGCCAACGTCCTGACTTTC. This encodes CASSGQGSFGANVLTF.

V is TRBV5-1 and J is TRBJ1-1; D possibly corresponds to TRBD1 (6 bases). The CDR3 runs to 16 residues. V shed 4 bases and J shed 6 bases, with 22 bases lying between them. Germline CDR1 and CDR2: SGHRS and YFSETQ. The CDR3 protein is CASSGGQGPAGSEAFF. As DNA, the CDR3 is TGCGCCAGCAGCGGGGGCCAGGGACCAGCAGGATCTGAAGCTTTCTTT.

The chain is built from TRBV4-2 and TRBJ2-2; no reliable D call. Germline values: CDR1 LGHNA, CDR2 YNFKEQ. This CDR3 region has 14 residues. Trimming shortened V by 1 base and J by 0 bases, and 3 bases separated the two germline ends. CDR3 residues: CASSQVPNTGELFF. Written as DNA, the CDR3 is TGTGCCAGCAGCCAAGTCCCGAACACCGGGGAGCTGTTTTTT.

The V gene is TRBV6-1, the J gene TRBJ2-3; D is unresolved. The V and J ends lost 3 bases and 1 base respectively, with 11 bases between them. Germline V gives CDR1 MNHNS, CDR2 SASEGT. This CDR3 is 15 amino acids long. CDR3: CASSEAKVGTDTQYF. In DNA form, the CDR3 reads TGTGCCAGCAGTGAGGCGAAAGTGGGCACAGATACGCAGTATTTT.

CDR3 DNA sequence: TGCGCCAGCAGCTTGGATCTAGGGGGAAGGTCTGAAGCTTTCTTT. As protein: CASSLDLGGRSEAFF. The gene calls are TRBV5-1 and TRBJ1-1; tentatively, D is TRBD1 (6 bases). V lost 0 bases and J lost 6, with 15 bases in between. The V gene's germline CDR1 is SGHRS and CDR2 YFSETQ. CDR3 length: 15 amino acids.

CDR3 bases: TGTGCCAGCAGTCCTCGGGGGCAGGGGGTAGCAGATACGCAGTATTTT. Translating gives CASSPRGQGVADTQYF. The J gene is TRBJ2-3, the V gene TRBV28, with a possible D match to TRBD1 (7 bases). This CDR3 is 16 amino acids long. The germline CDR1 and CDR2 sequences are MDHEN and SYDVKM. Trimming shortened V by 5 bases and J by 4 bases, and 19 bases separated the two germline ends.